The source of this TCR beta chain is a study of tumor-infiltrating lymphocytes in oesophageal squamous cell carcinoma. TCRdb recomputed calls from the PCR reads with MiXCR, one row per CDR3 protein. Of under 15,000 distinct CDR3 sequences in the sample, less than 55% are singletons; the top ten hold more than 35%. Between the trimmed V and J ends, which lost 6 bases and 13 bases, there was a span of 29 bases. The CDR3 loop spans 16 amino acids. CDR1 SGHVS and CDR2 FNYEAQ come from the germline V gene. The specimen was esophageal tumor tissue. The TCR originated in a female donor with esophageal squamous cell carcinoma. The chain recombines TRBV7-6 with TRBJ2-3; a weak D match, TRBD1 (5 bases). The DNA of the CDR3 is TGTGCCAGCAGTCATTCCTCAGGGCGACTTGTTCGTCGTGAGTATTTT. Translated: CASSHSSGRLVRREYF.